This T cell receptor (beta chain) was identified in a study of cytomegalovirus exposure and HLA in healthy donors. The study ran its PCR with 60 Vbeta and 13 Jbeta primers. Some clones are missing from TCRdb's copy, which holds only in-frame ones; the method was immunoSEQ multiplex PCR. In the table there are 210,000 or so clones, more than 60% of which are singletons. This clone came up a few times. This CDR3 comprises 13 residues. Germline CDR1 SGHRS, CDR2 YFSETQ. With 4 bases removed from V and 2 bases from J, the gap between germline ends came to 10 bases. The chain employs TRBV5-1 and TRBJ2-7, with a weak D call TRBD1 (6 bases). This receptor was obtained from a girl aged 2 to 9 in good health and CMV-seronegative. The sample taken for sequencing was PBMCs. Written as DNA, the CDR3 is TGCGCCAGCAGCCAGGACAGCACCTACGAGCAGTACTTC. Protein product: CASSQDSTYEQYF.